One T cell receptor (beta chain) is described in this entry. Antigen specificity is unknown. Researchers ran the PCR with 60 Vbeta and 13 Jbeta primers. TCRdb's copy holds only in-frame clones and misses some; the assay was immunoSEQ multiplex PCR. This sample carries 130,000 or so clones, about 10% of them seen once, and the ten largest clones take about 7.5%. Trimming pared 10 bases from V and 5 bases from J, leaving 17 bases between. In germline, CDR1 is MNHEY, CDR2 SMNVEV (reference sequence). CDR3 size: 14 residues. This sample was included in a study of cytomegalovirus exposure and HLA in healthy donors. Findings of the study overall: It was assumed in the presence/absence analyses that sequencing depth was roughly uniform across donors. CMV serostatus stood as the only immune exposure information on hand. Sequencing probably produced one cluster of sequence variants that were highly shared.

This rearrangement joins TRBV27 to TRBJ1-4; no reliable D call. Sequenced: PBMCs. This receptor was obtained from a woman in her thirties or forties in good health and CMV-seropositive. The CDR3 loop reads CANPAAAENEKLFF. DNA of the CDR3: TGTGCCAACCCCGCGGCAGCAGAGAATGAAAAACTGTTTTTT.